These 24 T cell receptor beta chains originate from one sample sequenced in a study of shared clonotypes between healthy human individuals. Only in-frame clones appear in the TCRdb table, and some are missing; sequencing was by immunoSEQ multiplex PCR. The data contain 2 million or so clones, about 95% of them seen just once; the ten biggest clones take up 0.9% to 1.3%. Only CD45RO-negative cells positively selected for CCR7 counted as naive CD8 cells, so terminally differentiated effector memory CD45RA+ cells were excluded. The sample comprised naive CD8+ T cells sorted from blood. The receptor source for this set is a man younger than 35 in good health.

The V and J genes are TRBV5-5 and TRBJ1-2; D gene unclear. V lost 4 bases and J 4 bases, leaving 11 bases between the germline ends. The length of the CDR3 is 13 residues. Germline V lookup: CDR1 SGHKS, CDR2 YYEKEE (reference sequence). CDR3 sequence (DNA): TGTGCCAGCAGCCCGGACGGATCCTATGGCTACACCTTC. Amino acid sequence: CASSPDGSYGYTF.

This clone was observed once. The chain carries TRBV14 and TRBJ1-2, with D unclear. From germline, CDR1 is SGHDN and CDR2 FVKESK. The CDR3 totals 14 residues. V was cut by 2 bases and J by 3 bases, with 10 bases left in between. In DNA, the CDR3 is TGTGCCAGCAGCCAACAAGGGATCTACTATGGCTACACCTTC. Amino acids: CASSQQGIYYGYTF.

The chain combines TRBV25-1 with TRBJ2-2; D is ambiguous. V lost 6 bases to trimming and J lost 4 bases, with 6 bases between them. Per the germline V gene, CDR1 is MGHDK and CDR2 is SYGVNS. The CDR3 is 12 residues long. The CDR3 protein is CASSRVTGELFF. In nucleotides, the CDR3 is TGTGCCAGCAGCCGGGTCACCGGGGAGCTGTTTTTT.

The sample holds a few counts of this clone. V and J are TRBV28 and TRBJ1-6, with 7 bases fitting TRBD1. The J segment lost 7 bases and the V segment lost 2 bases, leaving 2 bases of the junction unmatched. The length of the CDR3 is 14 residues. CDR1 and CDR2 (germline): MDHEN, SYDVKM. The CDR3 region is CASSLGTENSPLHF. In DNA, the CDR3 is TGTGCCAGCAGTTTAGGGACAGAGAATTCACCCCTCCACTTT. The variable domain in full, with the rest retrieved from reference TRBV28 and TRBJ1-6, is DVKVTQSSRYLVKRTGEKVFLECVQDMDHENMFWYRQDPGLGLRLIYFSYDVKMKEKGDIPEGYSVSREKKERFSLILESASTNQTSMYLCASSLGTENSPLHFGNGTRLTVT.

This sequence joins TRBV27 and TRBJ1-3, with 9 bases lining up with TRBD1. The V gene's germline CDR1 is MNHEY and CDR2 SMNVEV (reference sequence). V lost 6 bases and J lost 4; bases outside the gene matches: 10. The CDR3 length is 16 residues. The CDR3 region has the DNA TGTGCCAGCAGACCAACCGGGACAGGGCCCGGAAACACCATATATTTT. It codes for CASRPTGTGPGNTIYF.

V is TRBV28 and J is TRBJ1-6; D unresolved. In germline, CDR1 is MDHEN, CDR2 SYDVKM. V was shortened by 5 bases and J by 5 bases, with 10 bases between the two germline ends. The CDR3 length is 14 residues. CDR3 protein: CASSRNTDNSPLHF. The DNA for the CDR3 is TGTGCCAGCAGTCGCAACACAGATAATTCACCCCTCCACTTT.

The chain recombines TRBV10-2 with TRBJ2-7; D uncertain. The CDR3 has 13 amino acids. Trimming took 5 bases from V and 0 from J, leaving 8 bases between them. Germline V gives CDR1 WSHSY, CDR2 SAAADI. The CDR3 loop is CASSPHPSYEQYF. The CDR3 bases are TGCGCCAGCAGTCCTCACCCCTCCTACGAGCAGTACTTC.

This sequence joins TRBV6-5 and TRBJ2-7; D uncertain. Germline assignment: CDR1 MNHEY and CDR2 SVGAGI. The V end lost 2 bases, the J end lost 5 bases, and 10 bases lay between the germline ends. CDR3 size: 13 residues. CDR3 in DNA: TGTGCCAGCAGTTACAGCCTTATCGACGAGCAGTACTTC. Protein: CASSYSLIDEQYF.

The chain carries TRBV7-9 and TRBJ1-1, with TRBD1 matching 7 bases. Germline CDR1 and CDR2: SEHNR and FQNEAQ (reference sequence). The J segment lost 2 bases and the V segment lost 6 bases, leaving 3 bases of the junction unmatched. The CDR3 is 13 amino acids. CDR3 nucleotide sequence: TGTGCCAGCAGACCAGGGGGAAACACTGAAGCTTTCTTT. As protein: CASRPGGNTEAFF.

CDR3 loop: CAISGLTGGPQETQYF. The CDR3 nucleotides are TGTGCCATCAGTGGTCTGACGGGGGGGCCTCAAGAGACCCAGTACTTC. The chain combines TRBV10-3 with TRBJ2-5; TRBD2 matches 8 bases. Germline V gene sequence: CDR1 ENHRY, CDR2 SYGVKD. This CDR3 region has 16 residues. J lost 2 bases, V lost 4 bases, and 9 bases had no gene match.

The chain has TRBV28 and TRBJ2-7, with D possibly called TRBD1 or TRBD2 (5 bases each). Germline values: CDR1 MDHEN, CDR2 SYDVKM. The CDR3 has 15 residues. V was pared by 3 bases and J by 6 bases, with 18 bases between. CDR3 sequence reads: CASSLRGIRNREQYF. DNA of the CDR3: TGTGCCAGCAGTTTGAGGGGCATCCGGAATCGCGAGCAGTACTTC.

CDR3 residues: CAWSAGTGPGYTF. In nucleotides, the CDR3 is TGTGCCTGGAGCGCGGGGACAGGGCCTGGCTACACCTTC. V and J are TRBV30 and TRBJ1-2, with TRBD1 matching over 9 bases. This CDR3 contains 13 residues. The germline gives CDR1 GTSNPN, CDR2 SVGIG (reference sequence). With V trimmed by 3 bases and J by 7 bases, 6 bases remained unmatched.

The chain links TRBV19 to TRBJ1-2; the D gene is possibly TRBD1 (5 bases). Germline V gives CDR1 LNHDA, CDR2 SQIVND (reference sequence). CDR3 size: 13 residues. The V end was cut by 5 bases, the J end by 8 bases, with 15 bases between. CDR3 protein: CASSDPQGIGYTF. In DNA, the CDR3 is TGTGCCAGTAGTGACCCCCAGGGTATAGGCTACACCTTC.

Remarks on this clone: Other DNA sequences within the sample encode an identical CDR3. The chain carries TRBV4-1 and TRBJ2-7, with TRBD1 matching 7 bases. Per germline, CDR1 MGHRA and CDR2 YSYEKL. The CDR3 sequence is 14 residues long. The V and J ends lost 4 bases and 3 bases, in that order; junction bases with no gene match: 6. Here the CDR3 DNA reads TGCGCCAGCAGCCCTCGACAGGGAAGCTACGAGCAGTACTTC. Its protein is CASSPRQGSYEQYF.

The V and J genes are TRBV5-1 and TRBJ2-7; tentatively, D is TRBD2 (6 bases). The length of the CDR3 is 15 residues. Between the trimmed V and J ends, which lost 0 bases and 3 bases, there was a span of 13 bases. The V gene's germline CDR1 is SGHRS and CDR2 YFSETQ. The CDR3 protein is CASSLDPSASYEQYF. For the CDR3, the DNA is TGCGCCAGCAGCTTGGACCCTAGCGCCAGCTACGAGCAGTACTTC.

The V call is TRBV6-4, the J call TRBJ1-2; no firm D call. CDR3 size: 17 residues. The V gene lost 2 bases and the J gene lost 3 bases, with 19 bases spanning the gap. CDR1 and CDR2 from the germline V gene are MRHNA and SNTAGT. In DNA form, the CDR3 reads TGTGCCAGCAGTGACCCGGCCACATACGTCGGGGACTATGGCTACACCTTC. Translating it yields CASSDPATYVGDYGYTF.

This chain links TRBV27 with TRBJ2-1, with TRBD2 identical over 10 bases. After removal of 8 bases from V and 3 bases from J, the junction contained 4 bases not matched to a gene. The length of the CDR3 is 14 residues. CDR1 and CDR2 (germline): MNHEY, SMNVEV (reference sequence). The CDR3 reads CASSGLANYNEQFF. In DNA form, the CDR3 reads TGTGCCAGCTCGGGACTAGCGAACTACAATGAGCAGTTCTTC.

The genes are TRBV5-6 and TRBJ2-5; tentatively, D is TRBD1 (5 bases). The V gene's germline CDR1 is SGHDT and CDR2 YYEEEE. V shed 1 base and J shed 3 bases, with 10 bases lying between them. CDR3 length equals 14 residues. CDR3 region: CASSLIIREETQYF. As DNA, the CDR3 is TGTGCCAGCAGCTTGATAATCAGGGAAGAGACCCAGTACTTC.

The V call is TRBV4-1, the J call TRBJ2-5; D uncertain. Trimming shortened V by 3 bases and J by 1 base, and 9 bases separated the two germline ends. Germline values: CDR1 MGHRA, CDR2 YSYEKL. The CDR3 is made up of 14 amino acids. CDR3 sequence reads: CASSHIEFQETQYF. The DNA for the CDR3 is TGCGCCAGCAGCCATATAGAGTTCCAAGAGACCCAGTACTTC.

J is TRBJ1-6 and V is TRBV4-3, with 10 bases identical to TRBD1. CDR1 is LGHNA, CDR2 YSLEER, per germline. The CDR3 covers 16 residues. V lost 1 base and J lost 8; bases outside the gene matches: 5. For the CDR3, the DNA is TGCGCCAGCAGCCAAGGGACAGGGGGAACCTATTCACCCCTCCACTTT. This encodes CASSQGTGGTYSPLHF.

The genes are TRBV2 and TRBJ2-1; 8 nucleotides match TRBD2. This CDR3 comprises 15 residues. Germline V gene data show CDR1 as SNHLY and CDR2 as FYNNEI. Trimming took 9 bases from V and 8 from J; bases not matched to a gene: 15. CDR3 DNA: TGTGCCAGAGCCGCCGGGACTAGTGTCCTTCATGAGCAGTTCTTC. Protein: CARAAGTSVLHEQFF.

The J gene is TRBJ1-4, the V gene TRBV4-1; D is perhaps TRBD1 (6 bases). Trimming removed 1 base at V and 4 bases at J, with 16 bases between. This CDR3 is built from 17 residues. Germline V gene data show CDR1 as MGHRA and CDR2 as YSYEKL. The CDR3 DNA is TGCGCCAGCAGCCAAGGAGATTACAGGGCTTTTAATGAAAAACTGTTTTTT. It codes for CASSQGDYRAFNEKLFF.

V gene TRBV7-9 combines with J gene TRBJ2-7, with 7 bases aligning to TRBD1. Unmatched junction bases numbered 11, after V lost 4 bases and J lost 2 bases. The length of the CDR3 is 16 residues. Germline CDR1 SEHNR, CDR2 FQNEAQ (reference sequence). The DNA of the CDR3 is TGTGCCAGCAGCTACGCCCCGGACAGGTCCCCCTACGAGCAGTACTTC. Residues: CASSYAPDRSPYEQYF.

J is TRBJ2-4 and V is TRBV15, with D perhaps TRBD2 (6 bases). The germline V gene has CDR1 LNHNV and CDR2 YYDKDF (reference sequence). The CDR3 spans 16 residues. Deletions cut 0 bases from V and 8 bases from J, with 17 bases between. CDR3 nucleotide sequence: TGTGCCACCAGCAGAGATGACTTGGCTAGCGATGACATTCAGTACTTC. Amino acid sequence: CATSRDDLASDDIQYF.